The next 5 T cell receptor beta chains were all read from a single sample in a study of T cell responses to AZD1222 COVID-19 vaccine. Assay: immunoSEQ multiplex PCR; the TCRdb copy retains only in-frame clones and omits some. The table has about 26,000 clones, 88% seen once. The sample here was peripheral blood, taken 28 days after the second AZD1222 dose. These receptors were taken from an adult who received the AZD1222 COVID-19 vaccine.

This clone occurred a few times. The CDR3 coding sequence is TGTGCCAGCAGTTTATCTGGTCAGGCGGGGTCACCCCTCCACTTT. This encodes CASSLSGQAGSPLHF. The chain is built from TRBV27 and TRBJ1-6, with D uncertain. The CDR3 is made up of 15 amino acids. V dropped 0 bases and J dropped 10 bases, with 13 bases sitting between them. Germline loops: CDR1 MNHEY, CDR2 SMNVEV (reference sequence).

The chain is built from TRBV5-1 and TRBJ1-6, with 7 bases aligning to TRBD1. Germline loops: CDR1 SGHRS, CDR2 YFSETQ. The CDR3 totals 16 residues. V lost 4 bases and J lost 7; bases outside the gene matches: 11. The CDR3 region is CASSTGTALRNSPLHF. The CDR3, as DNA: TGCGCCAGCAGCACCGGGACAGCCTTAAGGAATTCACCCCTCCACTTT.

V is TRBV20-1 and J is TRBJ1-1; tentative D call: TRBD1 (6 bases). The germline V gene encodes CDR1 DFQATT and CDR2 SNEGSKA (reference sequence). The CDR3 sequence is 11 residues long. Trimming removed 6 bases from V and 8 bases from J, with 13 bases in between. The CDR3 nucleotides are TGCAGTGCCAGGACAGTGCCCGAAGCTTTCTTT. It codes for CSARTVPEAFF.

This chain connects TRBV7-9 to TRBJ1-1; no definite D call. This CDR3 region has 13 residues. The V gene lost 4 bases and the J gene lost 1 base, with 7 bases spanning the gap. CDR1 and CDR2 (germline): SEHNR, FQNEAQ (reference sequence). Written as DNA, the CDR3 is TGTGCCAGCAGCTCTACATCGAACACTGAAGCTTTCTTT. Translated, it gives CASSSTSNTEAFF. Full variable domain (outside the CDR3, taken from reference TRBV7-9 and TRBJ1-1): DTGVSQNPRHKITKRGQNVTFRCDPISEHNRLYWYRQTLGQGPEFLTYFQNEAQLEKSRLLSDRFSAERPKGSFSTLEIQRTEQGDSAMYLCASSSTSNTEAFFGQGTRLTVV.

This chain connects TRBV7-2 to TRBJ2-3, with unresolved D. The CDR3 length is 13 residues. Trimming took 2 bases from V and 4 from J, leaving 7 bases between them. Germline V gene sequence: CDR1 SGHTA, CDR2 FQGNSA. The CDR3 loop reads CASSLMRPDTQYF. Written as DNA, the CDR3 is TGTGCCAGCAGCTTAATGCGCCCAGATACGCAGTATTTT.